Following are 22 T cell receptor beta chains from one sample sequenced in a study of identical twins. Via MiXCR, TCRdb re-called the 5' RACE reads, giving one row per CDR3 protein. The repertoire holds approximately 690,000 distinct CDR3 sequences, with approximately 6.1% as singletons. Sequenced material: naive T cells sorted from blood. These receptors originate from a man aged 18-30 years in good health.

V and J are TRBV6-1 and TRBJ1-1; 7 nucleotides align to TRBD1. CDR3 length equals 15 residues. Germline loops: CDR1 MNHNS, CDR2 SASEGT. Trimming at V came to 11 bases and at J to 4 bases, leaving 16 bases not matched to a gene. The CDR3 spells CAGYRGWGSRTEAFF. The CDR3 region has the DNA TGTGCCGGATACAGGGGTTGGGGGTCACGCACTGAAGCTTTCTTT.

The V and J genes are TRBV7-6 and TRBJ2-1; 14 bases match TRBD2. The CDR3 is made up of 16 amino acids. V gave up 6 bases and J gave up 1 base; unmatched junction bases: 2. The V gene's germline CDR1 is SGHVS and CDR2 FNYEAQ. CDR3 DNA sequence: TGTGCCAGCAGGGGACTAGCGGGAGCATCCTACAATGAGCAGTTCTTC. It encodes CASRGLAGASYNEQFF.

This clonotype was found many times. V gene TRBV25-1 combines with J gene TRBJ1-5; the match to TRBD1 covers 9 bases. The CDR3 is made up of 14 amino acids. The germline V gene encodes CDR1 MGHDK and CDR2 SYGVNS. The J segment lost 3 bases and the V segment lost 8 bases, leaving 5 bases of the junction unmatched. The DNA of the CDR3 is TGTGCCAGCGGCGGACAGGGGATCAATCAGCCCCAGCATTTT. This gives the protein CASGGQGINQPQHF.

Many counts were recorded for this clonotype. V and J are TRBV10-3 and TRBJ1-1; 7 bases are a match to TRBD1. CDR3 length: 13 residues. The V and J ends lost 10 bases and 5 bases, in that order; junction bases with no gene match: 10. Germline CDR1 reads ENHRY; CDR2 reads SYGVKD. The CDR3 DNA follows: TGTGCCAGTAGACAGGGCGTTGAAACTGAAGCTTTCTTT. Encoded protein: CASRQGVETEAFF.

This clonotype was found many times. The chain links TRBV29-1 to TRBJ2-1, with 10 nucleotides matching TRBD2. The V gene end was trimmed by 3 bases and the J gene end by 12 bases; junction bases not matched to a gene: 8. Germline lookup yields CDR1 SQVTM and CDR2 ANQGSEA. The CDR3 is made up of 13 amino acids. The CDR3 DNA reads as TGCAGCGTTGATTCTAGCGGGAGAGGTGTGCAGTTCTTC. Translated, it gives CSVDSSGRGVQFF.

This clonotype was observed many times. This sequence joins TRBV5-1 and TRBJ2-1; a weak D match, TRBD2 (5 bases). The CDR3 is 13 residues long. The germline CDR1 and CDR2 sequences are SGHRS and YFSETQ. V was trimmed by 4 bases and J by 4 bases, leaving 9 bases between them. The CDR3 loop is CASSPGNYNEQFF. CDR3 in DNA: TGCGCCAGCAGCCCCGGGAATTACAATGAGCAGTTCTTC.

This clonotype has ten or more counts. The chain recombines TRBV10-3 with TRBJ2-1; 11 bases align to TRBD1. Germline-derived CDR1 and CDR2 are ENHRY and SYGVKD. The CDR3 totals 14 residues. The ends lost 6 bases at V and 8 bases at J; junction bases unmatched: 6. The CDR3 protein is CAIRDPGQGDEQFF. CDR3 in DNA: TGTGCCATCAGGGACCCGGGACAGGGGGATGAGCAGTTCTTC.

This clonotype was counted many times. The chain has TRBV12-3 or TRBV12-4 and TRBJ1-6; the D gene is possibly TRBD1 (5 bases). The CDR3 extends over 14 amino acids. The V end lost 5 bases, the J end lost 5 bases, and 10 bases lay between the germline ends. CDR3 bases: TGTGCCAGCAGTACAGGTTACCATAATTCACCCCTCCACTTT. Translation: CASSTGYHNSPLHF.

This clonotype was recorded many times. The DNA of the CDR3 is TGTGCCACCAGTGCCACCGAGATAACCGGGGAGCTGTTTTTT. Its translation: CATSATEITGELFF. The V and J genes are TRBV24-1 and TRBJ2-2; the D is unclear. The CDR3 runs to 14 residues. Trimming took off 5 bases at V and 5 bases at J, with 11 bases between the two ends. Germline lookup yields CDR1 KGHDR and CDR2 SFDVKD.

This clonotype has ten or more counts. The V and J genes are TRBV20-1 and TRBJ1-2, with unresolved D. Germline V gene data show CDR1 as DFQATT and CDR2 as SNEGSKA (reference sequence). Trimming removed 1 base from V and 0 bases from J, with 12 bases in between. The CDR3 has 15 amino acids. The CDR3 spells CSARAQGWANYGYTF. DNA of the CDR3: TGCAGTGCTAGAGCACAAGGGTGGGCTAACTATGGCTACACCTTC.

This clonotype came up many times. The V call is TRBV7-3, the J call TRBJ2-1, with D possibly being TRBD1 or TRBD2 (5 bases each). CDR3 length: 15 amino acids. With 2 bases removed from V and 0 bases from J, the gap between germline ends came to 8 bases. The germline V gene encodes CDR1 SGHTA and CDR2 FQGTGA. CDR3 coding DNA: TGTGCCAGCAGCTTAGAGGGGTTCTCCTACAATGAGCAGTTCTTC. It translates to CASSLEGFSYNEQFF. The full variable domain, in which reference TRBV7-3 and TRBJ2-1 provide the parts outside the CDR3, is GAGVSQTPSNKVTEKGKYVELRCDPISGHTALYWYRQSLGQGPEFLIYFQGTGAADDSGLPNDRFFAVRPEGSVSTLKIQRTERGDSAVYLCASSLEGFSYNEQFFGPGTRLTVL.

This clonotype was observed many times. J is TRBJ2-1 and V is TRBV20-1, with 9 positions matching TRBD2. The CDR3 extends over 16 amino acids. In germline, CDR1 is DFQATT, CDR2 SNEGSKA (reference sequence). J was trimmed by 2 bases and V by 2 bases; bases with no gene match: 7. For the CDR3, the DNA is TGCAGTGCTAGATCGAGGACTAGCGTAACCTACAATGAGCAGTTCTTC. It specifies CSARSRTSVTYNEQFF.

This clonotype was counted at least ten times. This sequence joins TRBV12-5 and TRBJ1-6; TRBD1 aligns across 8 bases. The CDR3 has 12 residues. Germline assignment: CDR1 LGHNT and CDR2 FRNRAP. Trimming removed 9 bases from V and 10 bases from J; junction bases left unmatched: 5. The CDR3 loop reads CARTGEESPLHF. Here the CDR3 DNA reads TGTGCTAGGACAGGGGAGGAATCACCCCTCCACTTT.

This clonotype was seen repeatedly, ten times or more. This chain links TRBV12-3 or TRBV12-4 with TRBJ1-2, with D hard to call. The CDR3 runs 16 residues. V dropped 2 bases and J dropped 2 bases, with 15 bases sitting between them. The CDR3 DNA reads as TGTGCCAGCAGTTTAAGTAAAGTTGGGTCCAACTATGGCTACACCTTC. Amino acid sequence: CASSLSKVGSNYGYTF.

This clonotype was seen repeatedly, ten times or more. Here the CDR3 DNA reads TGTGCCAGCAGCCGACTAGCGGTTTACAATGAGCAGTTCTTC. This sequence encodes CASSRLAVYNEQFF. V gene TRBV7-9 combines with J gene TRBJ2-1; 9 nucleotides agree with TRBD2. Germline-derived CDR1 and CDR2 are SEHNR and FQNEAQ (reference sequence). The CDR3 loop spans 14 amino acids. After removal of 5 bases from V and 4 bases from J, the junction contained 3 bases not matched to a gene.

This clonotype was counted many times. The chain recombines TRBV6-5 with TRBJ2-3; possibly TRBD2 for D (5 bases). Between the trimmed V and J ends, which lost 7 bases and 2 bases, there was a span of 7 bases. Germline-derived CDR1 and CDR2 are MNHEY and SVGAGI. There are 12 residues in the CDR3. The CDR3 here is CASTGNTDTQYF. CDR3 sequence (DNA): TGTGCCAGCACGGGGAACACAGATACGCAGTATTTT.

In its sample, this clonotype was seen a few times. The chain carries TRBV6-1 and TRBJ2-5; D gene unclear. Germline V gene data show CDR1 as MNHNS and CDR2 as SASEGT. The length of the CDR3 is 13 residues. Trimming removed 6 bases from V and 5 bases from J, with 13 bases in between. The CDR3 sequence: CASSRPQFETQYF. In nucleotides, the CDR3 is TGTGCCAGCAGCCGACCTCAGTTTGAGACCCAGTACTTC.

This clonotype was seen repeatedly, ten times or more. V is TRBV24-1 and J is TRBJ2-1, with 9 nucleotides matching TRBD2. Germline CDR1 and CDR2: KGHDR and SFDVKD. Trimming cost V 5 bases and J 9 bases; bases outside gene matches: 4. This CDR3 comprises 13 residues. CDR3: CATSALLAGEQFF. CDR3 bases: TGTGCCACCAGTGCCCTACTAGCGGGTGAGCAGTTCTTC.

This clonotype was observed a handful of times. This chain uses TRBV7-9 with TRBJ2-5; the D gene is possibly TRBD2 (5 bases). Germline V gene sequence: CDR1 SEHNR, CDR2 FQNEAQ (reference sequence). V lost 3 bases and J 3 bases, leaving 14 bases between the germline ends. The CDR3 has 15 residues. CDR3 amino acids: CASSFPSGNEETQYF. The CDR3 region has the DNA TGTGCCAGCAGCTTCCCCAGCGGTAATGAAGAGACCCAGTACTTC.

The rearrangement links TRBV15 to TRBJ2-7; D unclear. CDR1 LNHNV and CDR2 YYDKDF come from the germline V gene (reference sequence). This CDR3 spans 15 amino acids. V was cut by 0 bases and J by 2 bases, with 11 bases left in between. The DNA for the CDR3 is TGTGCCACCAGCAGAGATTCCCGCTCCCCCTACGAGCAGTACTTC. This codes for CATSRDSRSPYEQYF.

This clonotype was seen many times. V and J are TRBV7-9 and TRBJ2-3, with 10 positions matching TRBD1. The CDR3 has 16 amino acids. V was pared by 5 bases and J by 2 bases, with 7 bases of the junction left unmatched. The germline V gene encodes CDR1 SEHNR and CDR2 FQNEAQ (reference sequence). CDR3 in amino acids: CASSDRTGGTTDTQYF. The CDR3 coding sequence is TGTGCCAGCAGCGACAGGACAGGGGGAACCACAGATACGCAGTATTTT.

The chain uses TRBV5-1 and TRBJ2-2, with 12 positions matching TRBD2. This CDR3 is built from 16 residues. Germline CDR1 SGHRS, CDR2 YFSETQ. The junction had 8 bases not matched to a gene; V was cut back by 4 bases and J by 7 bases. The CDR3 DNA is TGCGCCAGCAGCACGAGGACTAGCGGGACTTTCGGGGAGCTGTTTTTT. Translation gives CASSTRTSGTFGELFF.